Following are 20 T cell receptor beta chains from one sample sequenced in a study of blood T cell repertoires in COVID-19. Assay used: immunoSEQ multiplex PCR; TCRdb lists only in-frame clones, some missing. The sample carries around 100,000 clones, approximately 92% recorded once. Sample: peripheral blood. These receptors originate from a woman between 50 and 59 years old with COVID-19, enrolled during active disease.

This clone showed up just once. The V gene is TRBV5-1, the J gene TRBJ1-2; TRBD1 aligns across 7 bases. After removal of 2 bases from V and 4 bases from J, the junction contained 8 bases not matched to a gene. The CDR3 contains 15 residues. CDR1 SGHRS and CDR2 YFSETQ come from the germline V gene. CDR3 in amino acids: CASSFGQDRAYGYTF. DNA for the CDR3: TGCGCCAGCAGCTTCGGACAGGATCGGGCCTATGGCTACACCTTC.

As DNA, the CDR3 is TGCGCCAGCAGCCTGGGCGTTCAGGGAAGTGGCTACACCTTC. This sequence encodes CASSLGVQGSGYTF. The chain employs TRBV5-1 and TRBJ1-2, with D maybe TRBD1 (5 bases). The CDR3 is 14 amino acids. Deletions cut 4 bases from V and 7 bases from J, with 17 bases between. CDR1 and CDR2 (germline): SGHRS, YFSETQ. The entire variable domain, with the rest obtained from reference TRBV5-1 and TRBJ1-2, is as follows: KAGVTQTPRYLIKTRGQQVTLSCSPISGHRSVSWYQQTPGQGLQFLFEYFSETQRNKGNFPGRFSGRQFSNSRSEMNVSTLELGDSALYLCASSLGVQGSGYTFGSGTRLTVV.

The rearrangement links TRBV5-6 to TRBJ2-3, with a tentative D call TRBD2 (6 bases). CDR1 is SGHDT and CDR2 is YYEEEE in the germline V gene. CDR3 length equals 15 residues. The V and J ends lost 3 bases and 4 bases respectively, with 15 bases between them. The CDR3 bases are TGTGCCAGCAGCTGGGCGGGGCGCCCCCCAGATACGCAGTATTTT. Protein: CASSWAGRPPDTQYF.

The J gene is TRBJ1-5, the V gene TRBV7-9; 7 bases align to TRBD1. The V and J ends lost 0 bases and 2 bases, in that order; junction bases with no gene match: 13. The germline gives CDR1 SEHNR, CDR2 FQNEAQ (reference sequence). The CDR3 contains 19 residues. CDR3: CASSLAGVEGAWGNQPQHF. The CDR3 nucleotides read TGTGCCAGCAGCTTAGCGGGGGTAGAGGGGGCATGGGGCAATCAGCCCCAGCATTTT.

The chain is built from TRBV30 and TRBJ1-2; a possible D gene is TRBD1 (5 bases). This CDR3 comprises 13 residues. From germline, CDR1 is GTSNPN and CDR2 SVGIG (reference sequence). V gave up 0 bases and J gave up 6 bases, with 11 bases separating them. CDR3 nucleotide sequence: TGTGCCTGGAGTGTTCGAGGAGGGGATGGCTACACCTTC. This translates into CAWSVRGGDGYTF.

The chain links TRBV3-1 (or the pseudogene TRBV3-2) to TRBJ1-5; TRBD1 agrees at 11 bases. The CDR3 contains 18 residues. The germline gives CDR1 LGHDT, CDR2 YNNKEL (reference sequence). The V gene end was trimmed by 4 bases and the J gene end by 2 bases; junction bases not matched to a gene: 10. The CDR3: CASSPRTGGYKGNQPQHF. CDR3 coding DNA: TGTGCCAGCAGCCCACGGACAGGGGGCTATAAGGGCAATCAGCCCCAGCATTTT.

The chain has TRBV7-9 and TRBJ2-5; TRBD1 aligns across 7 bases. The CDR3 is 15 amino acids. CDR1 is SEHNR and CDR2 is FQNEAQ in the germline V gene (reference sequence). V was clipped by 8 bases and J by 2 bases; unmatched bases: 11. The CDR3 is CASFSPGQTQETQYF. The CDR3 DNA reads TGTGCCAGCTTCTCCCCGGGACAGACTCAAGAGACCCAGTACTTC.

This rearrangement joins TRBV10-3 to TRBJ2-1; 8 nucleotides line up with TRBD2. Germline V gene sequence: CDR1 ENHRY, CDR2 SYGVKD. There are 14 residues in the CDR3. The ends lost 7 bases at V and 7 bases at J; junction bases unmatched: 9. In nucleotides, the CDR3 is TGTGCCATCAAGGGAGGCGGGGGGAGGAATGAGCAGTTCTTC. Translation gives CAIKGGGGRNEQFF.

The V gene is TRBV9, the J gene TRBJ2-3, with 8 bases lining up with TRBD1. There are 16 residues in the CDR3. The V and J ends lost 0 bases and 3 bases, in that order; junction bases with no gene match: 6. Germline V gene data show CDR1 as SGDLS and CDR2 as YYNGEE. As DNA, the CDR3 is TGTGCCAGCAGCGTAGGGAGCAGGGGGCGGACAGATACGCAGTATTTT. Amino acid sequence: CASSVGSRGRTDTQYF.

Note on this clone: At the DNA level, this CDR3 is encoded by other sequences in the same sample as well. V is TRBV11-2 and J is TRBJ2-7, with a tentative D call TRBD1 (5 bases). The germline V gene has CDR1 SGHAT and CDR2 FQNNGV. This CDR3 is 14 amino acids long. V was pared by 3 bases and J by 0 bases, with 9 bases between. CDR3 amino acids: CASSLGLSSYEQYV. CDR3 nucleotide sequence: TGTGCCAGCAGCTTGGGGCTGAGCTCCTACGAGCAGTACGTC.

The chain recombines TRBV5-5 with TRBJ1-5; D not resolved. V was pared by 2 bases and J by 7 bases, with 7 bases between. Germline lookup yields CDR1 SGHKS and CDR2 YYEKEE (reference sequence). This CDR3 is 12 amino acids long. The CDR3 loop reads CASSFEGQPQHF. CDR3 nucleotides: TGTGCCAGCAGCTTTGAGGGACAGCCCCAGCATTTT.

J is TRBJ1-5 and V is TRBV5-6; D gene ambiguous. The CDR3 is 14 amino acids. The germline CDR1 and CDR2 sequences are SGHDT and YYEEEE. The ends were cut back, 1 base at V and 1 base at J, with 6 bases in the middle. The CDR3 here is CASSLTSSNQPQHF. For the CDR3, the DNA is TGTGCCAGCAGCTTGACATCGAGCAATCAGCCCCAGCATTTT.

The rearrangement links TRBV5-1 to TRBJ1-1, with D tentatively TRBD1 (6 bases). The CDR3 sequence is 15 residues long. The V and J ends lost 0 bases and 3 bases respectively, with 12 bases between them. CDR1 and CDR2 (germline): SGHRS, YFSETQ. The CDR3 DNA sequence: TGCGCCAGCAGCTTGGGACAGGCTACTTACACTGAAGCTTTCTTT. This gives the protein CASSLGQATYTEAFF.

The J gene is TRBJ2-4, the V gene TRBV3-1 (or the pseudogene TRBV3-2), with 11 bases lining up with TRBD2. This CDR3 has 17 amino acids. V lost 4 bases and J lost 3; bases outside the gene matches: 8. The germline gives CDR1 LGHDT, CDR2 YNNKEL (reference sequence). The CDR3 sequence: CASSPASGGLFKNIQYF. For the CDR3, the DNA is TGTGCCAGCAGCCCCGCTAGCGGGGGGCTGTTCAAAAACATTCAGTACTTC.

The chain employs TRBV3-1 (or the pseudogene TRBV3-2) and TRBJ1-2; 9 nucleotides align to TRBD1. Germline V CDR1 and CDR2: LGHDT, YNNKEL (reference sequence). The CDR3 covers 14 residues. V trimming: 2 bases; J trimming: 7 bases; junction bases outside the gene matches: 5. The CDR3 loop reads CASSQPTGGGGYTF. CDR3 bases: TGTGCCAGCAGCCAACCGACAGGGGGGGGTGGCTACACCTTC.

The chain joins TRBV5-1 to TRBJ1-6; D may be TRBD1 (5 bases). This CDR3 region has 14 residues. V was clipped by 4 bases and J by 5 bases, with 10 bases between them. CDR1 is SGHRS, CDR2 YFSETQ, per germline. The CDR3 loop reads CASSQGTHNSPLHF. The CDR3 DNA sequence: TGCGCCAGCAGCCAGGGTACCCATAATTCACCCCTCCACTTT. Combining the CDR3 with reference TRBV5-1 and TRBJ1-6 gives the whole variable domain KAGVTQTPRYLIKTRGQQVTLSCSPISGHRSVSWYQQTPGQGLQFLFEYFSETQRNKGNFPGRFSGRQFSNSRSEMNVSTLELGDSALYLCASSQGTHNSPLHFGNGTRLTVT.

This chain links TRBV27 with TRBJ1-6; 7 bases match TRBD1. Looked up from germline, CDR1 is MNHEY and CDR2 is SMNVEV (reference sequence). The J segment lost 4 bases and the V segment lost 8 bases, leaving 8 bases of the junction unmatched. CDR3 length: 15 residues. CDR3 DNA sequence: TGTGCCAGCCACGGCCTGGGACAGTATAATTCACCCCTCCACTTT. The encoded protein is CASHGLGQYNSPLHF.

This clone appeared once. The V gene is TRBV4-1, the J gene TRBJ1-4, with TRBD1 identical over 8 bases. In germline, CDR1 is MGHRA, CDR2 YSYEKL. The CDR3 sequence is 15 residues long. J gave up 7 bases and V 5 bases, and 9 bases lay outside the gene matches. CDR3 region: CASSLRQGRTEKLFF. The CDR3 nucleotides read TGCGCCAGCAGCTTAAGACAGGGGAGGACTGAAAAACTGTTTTTT.

DNA of the CDR3: TGTGCCAGCACGCCTCGCGGACAGGGGGCAAGGACCGGGGAGCTGTTTTTT. Translating gives CASTPRGQGARTGELFF. This rearrangement joins TRBV9 to TRBJ2-2; 11 nucleotides line up with TRBD1. Germline values: CDR1 SGDLS, CDR2 YYNGEE. CDR3 length: 17 residues. With V trimmed by 6 bases and J by 5 bases, 12 bases remained unmatched.

CDR3 residues: CASSQIGQGVRETQYF. CDR3 nucleotide sequence: TGTGCCAGCAGCCAAATTGGACAGGGGGTAAGGGAGACCCAGTACTTC. The genes are TRBV14 and TRBJ2-5, with 10 bases lining up with TRBD1. V shed 2 bases and J 5 bases; nucleotides not matched to a gene: 8. This CDR3 has 16 amino acids. The V gene's germline CDR1 is SGHDN and CDR2 FVKESK.